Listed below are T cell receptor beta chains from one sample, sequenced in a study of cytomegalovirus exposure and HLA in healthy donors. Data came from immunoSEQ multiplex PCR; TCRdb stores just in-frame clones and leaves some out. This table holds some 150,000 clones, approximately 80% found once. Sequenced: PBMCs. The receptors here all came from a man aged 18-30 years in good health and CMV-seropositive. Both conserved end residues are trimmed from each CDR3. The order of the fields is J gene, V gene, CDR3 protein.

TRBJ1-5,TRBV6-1,ASTFDAGVGQPQH
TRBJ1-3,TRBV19,ASSILRESGNTIY
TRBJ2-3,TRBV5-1,ASSLTSGSTDTQY
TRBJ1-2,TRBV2,ASSEMVTGTNYGYT
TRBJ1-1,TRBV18,ASSPQGAGVTTEAF
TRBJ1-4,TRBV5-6,ASSLGSAIPAEKLF
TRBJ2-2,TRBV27,ASSYTGYSGELF
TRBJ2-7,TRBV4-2,ASSQEGTGGYEQY
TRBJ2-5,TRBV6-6,ASRLPGGGLQETQY
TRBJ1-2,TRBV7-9,ASSLGGGDVGYT
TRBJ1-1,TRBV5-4,ASSLETDSTEAF
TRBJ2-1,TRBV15,ATSRDRGSSFKQF
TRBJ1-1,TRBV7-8,ASSFHLGQGNTEAF
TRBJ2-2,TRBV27,ASDSYNTGELF
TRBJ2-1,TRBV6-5,ASSSRGVTYNEQF
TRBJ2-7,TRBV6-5,ASKKGKVLREQY
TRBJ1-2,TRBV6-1,ASRNGRWVGYT
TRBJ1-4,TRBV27,ASSFRGANEKLF
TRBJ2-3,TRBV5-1,ASSGLAGGPDTQY
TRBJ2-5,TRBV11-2,ASSIQLSEYQETQY
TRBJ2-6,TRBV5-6,ASSLGQGVYGANVLT
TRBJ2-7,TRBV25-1,ASRDTGSHEQY
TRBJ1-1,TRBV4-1,ASSHLETGVTEAF
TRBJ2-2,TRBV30,AWSVLGRRDTGELF
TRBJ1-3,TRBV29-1,SARTGAHSGNTIY
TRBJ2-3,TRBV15,ATSSREEIAGVDTQY
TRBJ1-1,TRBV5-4,ASSRGQENTEAF
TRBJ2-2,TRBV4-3,ASSPQGRRNTGELF
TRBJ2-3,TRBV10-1,ASSVLDTQY
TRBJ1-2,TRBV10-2,ASTEDKGGYGYT
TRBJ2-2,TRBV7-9,ASSLSRGGMNTGELF
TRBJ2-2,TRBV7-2,ASSLGRNTGELF
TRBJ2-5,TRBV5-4,ASSDPGQETQY
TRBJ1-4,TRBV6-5,ASSRTLTEKLF
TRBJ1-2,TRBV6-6,ASSYSRDGYT
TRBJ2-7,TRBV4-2,ASSQELGTGGLSYEQY
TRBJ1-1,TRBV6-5,ASSEGRGWTEAF
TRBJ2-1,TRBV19,ASSIAGGRFVHEQF
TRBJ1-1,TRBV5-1,ASSLGQSNTEAF
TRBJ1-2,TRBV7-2,ASSPRGGGYGYT
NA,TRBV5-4,ASSPGLAGPSSYEQY
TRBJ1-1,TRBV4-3,ASSQDRGNTEAF